This T cell receptor (beta chain) was identified in a study of T cells after yellow fever vaccination. TCRdb re-called the 5' RACE reads through MiXCR, storing one row per CDR3 protein. The data hold 500,000 to 550,000 distinct CDR3 sequences, with 20% to 25% observed a single time. CDR1 and CDR2 from the germline V gene are MNHEY and SVGAGI. The CDR3 contains 14 residues. V dropped 5 bases and J dropped 2 bases, with 9 bases sitting between them. The chain recombines TRBV6-5 with TRBJ2-2; D is unresolved. The receptor's source is a man younger than 35 who received the YFV17D yellow fever vaccine. The sample in question was PBMCs, obtained roughly 20 days after the first yellow fever vaccination. CDR3 residues: CASSHDGNTGELFF. The CDR3 DNA reads TGTGCCAGCAGTCACGACGGAAACACCGGGGAGCTGTTTTTT.